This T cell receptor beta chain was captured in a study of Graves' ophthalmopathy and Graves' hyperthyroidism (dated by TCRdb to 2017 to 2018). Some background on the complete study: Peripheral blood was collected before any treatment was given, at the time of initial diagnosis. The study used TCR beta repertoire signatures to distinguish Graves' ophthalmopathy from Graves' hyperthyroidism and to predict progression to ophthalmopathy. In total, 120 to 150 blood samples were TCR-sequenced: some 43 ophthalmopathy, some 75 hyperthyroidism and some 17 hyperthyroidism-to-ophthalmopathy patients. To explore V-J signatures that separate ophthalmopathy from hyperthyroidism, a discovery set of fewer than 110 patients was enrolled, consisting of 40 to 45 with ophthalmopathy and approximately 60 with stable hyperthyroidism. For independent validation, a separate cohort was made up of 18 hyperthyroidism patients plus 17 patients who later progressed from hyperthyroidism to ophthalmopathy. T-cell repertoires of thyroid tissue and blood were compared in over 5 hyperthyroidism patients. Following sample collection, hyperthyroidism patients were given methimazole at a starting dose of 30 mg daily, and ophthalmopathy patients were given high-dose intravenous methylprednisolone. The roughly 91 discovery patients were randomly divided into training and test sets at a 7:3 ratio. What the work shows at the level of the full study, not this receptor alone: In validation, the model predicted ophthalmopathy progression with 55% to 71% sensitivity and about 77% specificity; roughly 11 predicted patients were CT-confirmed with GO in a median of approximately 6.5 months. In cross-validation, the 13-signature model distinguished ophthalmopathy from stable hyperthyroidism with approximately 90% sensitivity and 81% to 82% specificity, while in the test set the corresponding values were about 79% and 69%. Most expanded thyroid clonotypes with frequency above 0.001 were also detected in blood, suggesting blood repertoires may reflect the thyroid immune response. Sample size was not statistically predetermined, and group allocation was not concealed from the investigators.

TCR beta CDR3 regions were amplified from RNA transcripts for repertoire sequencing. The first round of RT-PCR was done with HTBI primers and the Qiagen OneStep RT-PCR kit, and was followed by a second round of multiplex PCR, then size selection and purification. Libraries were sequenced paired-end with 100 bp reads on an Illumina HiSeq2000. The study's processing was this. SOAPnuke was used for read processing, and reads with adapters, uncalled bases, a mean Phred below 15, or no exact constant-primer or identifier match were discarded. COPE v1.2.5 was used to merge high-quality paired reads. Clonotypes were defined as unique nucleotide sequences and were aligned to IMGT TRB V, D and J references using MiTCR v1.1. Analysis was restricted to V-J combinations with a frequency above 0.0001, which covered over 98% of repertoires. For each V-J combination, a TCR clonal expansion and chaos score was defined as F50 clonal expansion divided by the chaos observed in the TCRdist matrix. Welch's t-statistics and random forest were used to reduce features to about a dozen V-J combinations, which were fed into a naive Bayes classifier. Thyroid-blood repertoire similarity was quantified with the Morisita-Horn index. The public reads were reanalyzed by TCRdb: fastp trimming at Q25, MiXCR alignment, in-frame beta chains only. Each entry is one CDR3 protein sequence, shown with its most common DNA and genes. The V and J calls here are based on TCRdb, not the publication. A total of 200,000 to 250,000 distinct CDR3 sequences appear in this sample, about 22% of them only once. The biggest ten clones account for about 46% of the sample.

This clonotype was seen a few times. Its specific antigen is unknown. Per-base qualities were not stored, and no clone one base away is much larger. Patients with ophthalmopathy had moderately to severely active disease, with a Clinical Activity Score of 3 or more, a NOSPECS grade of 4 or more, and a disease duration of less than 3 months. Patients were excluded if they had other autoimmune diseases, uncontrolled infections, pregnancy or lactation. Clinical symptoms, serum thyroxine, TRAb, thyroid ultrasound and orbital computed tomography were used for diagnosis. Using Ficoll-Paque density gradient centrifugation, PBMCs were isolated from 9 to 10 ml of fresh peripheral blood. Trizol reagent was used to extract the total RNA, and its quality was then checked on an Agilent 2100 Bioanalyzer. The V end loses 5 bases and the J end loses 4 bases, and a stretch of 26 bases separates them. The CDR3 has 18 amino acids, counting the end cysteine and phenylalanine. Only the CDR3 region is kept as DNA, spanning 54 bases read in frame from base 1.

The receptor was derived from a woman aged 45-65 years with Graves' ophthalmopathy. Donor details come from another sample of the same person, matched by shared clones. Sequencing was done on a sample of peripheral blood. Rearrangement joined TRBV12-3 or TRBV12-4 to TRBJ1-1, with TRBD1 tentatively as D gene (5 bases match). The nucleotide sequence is TGTGCCAGCAGTCGCGGGGTGGGACCGCGCCGTTTAGTCACTGAAGCTTTCTTT. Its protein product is CASSRGVGPRRLVTEAFF.